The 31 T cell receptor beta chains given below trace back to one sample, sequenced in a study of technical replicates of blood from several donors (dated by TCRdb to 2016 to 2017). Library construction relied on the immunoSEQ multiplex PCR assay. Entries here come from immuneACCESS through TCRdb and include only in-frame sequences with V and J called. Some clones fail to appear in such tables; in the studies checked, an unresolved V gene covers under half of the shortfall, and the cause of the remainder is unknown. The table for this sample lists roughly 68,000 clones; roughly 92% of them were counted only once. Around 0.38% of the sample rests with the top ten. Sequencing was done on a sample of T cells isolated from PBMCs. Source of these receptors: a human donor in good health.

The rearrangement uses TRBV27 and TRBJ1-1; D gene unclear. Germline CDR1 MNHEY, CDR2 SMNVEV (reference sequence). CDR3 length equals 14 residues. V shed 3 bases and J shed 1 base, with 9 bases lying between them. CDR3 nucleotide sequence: TGTGCCAGCAGTTTTTTCGGGGAGAACACTGAAGCTTTCTTT. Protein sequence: CASSFFGENTEAFF.

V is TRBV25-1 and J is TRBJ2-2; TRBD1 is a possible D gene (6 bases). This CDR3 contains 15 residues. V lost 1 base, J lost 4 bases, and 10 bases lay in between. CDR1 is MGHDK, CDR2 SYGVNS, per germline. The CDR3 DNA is TGTGCCAGCAGTGAATGGGGGCAGGGCACCGGGGAGCTGTTTTTT. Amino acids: CASSEWGQGTGELFF.

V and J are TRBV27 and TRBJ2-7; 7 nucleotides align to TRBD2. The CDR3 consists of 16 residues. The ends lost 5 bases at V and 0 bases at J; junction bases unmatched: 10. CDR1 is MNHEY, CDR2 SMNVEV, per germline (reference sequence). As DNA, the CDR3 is TGTGCCAGCAGTCCCTCCGGGGGGTCAGTCTCCTACGAGCAGTACTTC. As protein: CASSPSGGSVSYEQYF.

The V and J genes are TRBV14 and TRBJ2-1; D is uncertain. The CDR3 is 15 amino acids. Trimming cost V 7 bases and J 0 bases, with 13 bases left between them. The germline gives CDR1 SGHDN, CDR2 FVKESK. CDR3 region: CASNLETDSYNEQFF. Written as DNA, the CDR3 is TGTGCCAGCAATCTGGAGACGGACTCCTACAATGAGCAGTTCTTC.

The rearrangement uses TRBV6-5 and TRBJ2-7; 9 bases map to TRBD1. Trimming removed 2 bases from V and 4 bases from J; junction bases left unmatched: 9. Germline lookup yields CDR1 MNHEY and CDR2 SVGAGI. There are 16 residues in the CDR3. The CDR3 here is CASSYKDYRGLYEQYF. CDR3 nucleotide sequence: TGTGCCAGCAGTTACAAGGACTACAGGGGGCTATACGAGCAGTACTTC.

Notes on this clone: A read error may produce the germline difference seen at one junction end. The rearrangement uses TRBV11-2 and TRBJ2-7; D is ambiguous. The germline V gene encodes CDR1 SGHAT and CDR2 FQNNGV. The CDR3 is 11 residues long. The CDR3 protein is CASSDNRPPAF. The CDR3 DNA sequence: TGTGCCAGCAGCGACAACCGGCCCCCGGCCTTC.

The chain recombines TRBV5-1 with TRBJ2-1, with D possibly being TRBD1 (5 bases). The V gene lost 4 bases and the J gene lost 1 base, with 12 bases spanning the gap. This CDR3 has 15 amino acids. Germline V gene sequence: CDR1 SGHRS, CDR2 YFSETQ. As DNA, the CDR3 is TGCGCCAGCAGCCCCAGGGTTAGGTCCTACAATGAGCAGTTCTTC. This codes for CASSPRVRSYNEQFF.

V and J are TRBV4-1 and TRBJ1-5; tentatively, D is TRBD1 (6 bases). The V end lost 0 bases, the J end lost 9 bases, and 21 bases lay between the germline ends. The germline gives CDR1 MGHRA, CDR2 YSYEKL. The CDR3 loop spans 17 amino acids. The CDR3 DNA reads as TGCGCCAGCAGCCAAGATGGGAGACAGGCTAGTCTCATGCCCCAGCATTTT. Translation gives CASSQDGRQASLMPQHF.

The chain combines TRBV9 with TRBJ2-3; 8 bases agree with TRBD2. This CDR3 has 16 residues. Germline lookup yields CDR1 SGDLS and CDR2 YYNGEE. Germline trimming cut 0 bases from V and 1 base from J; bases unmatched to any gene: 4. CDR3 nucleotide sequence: TGTGCCAGCAGCGTAGTGGCTAGCGGGCGCACAGATACGCAGTATTTT. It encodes CASSVVASGRTDTQYF.

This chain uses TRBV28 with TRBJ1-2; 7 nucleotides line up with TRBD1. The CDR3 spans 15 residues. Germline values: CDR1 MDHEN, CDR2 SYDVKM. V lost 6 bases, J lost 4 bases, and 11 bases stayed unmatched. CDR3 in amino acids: CASSPYGTVLYGYTF. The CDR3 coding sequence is TGTGCCAGCAGCCCCTATGGGACAGTTCTCTATGGCTACACCTTC.

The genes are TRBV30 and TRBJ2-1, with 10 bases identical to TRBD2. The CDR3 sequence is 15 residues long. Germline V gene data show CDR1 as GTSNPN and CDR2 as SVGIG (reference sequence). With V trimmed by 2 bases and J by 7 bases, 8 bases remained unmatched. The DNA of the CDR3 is TGTGCCTGGAGTCCCCCGCTAGCGGGAGCTAATGAGCAGTTCTTC. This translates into CAWSPPLAGANEQFF. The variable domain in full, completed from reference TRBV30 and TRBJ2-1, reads SQTIHQWPATLVQPVGSPLSLECTVEGTSNPNLYWYRQAAGRGLQLLFYSVGIGQISSEVPQNLSASRPQDRQFILSSKKLLLSDSGFYLCAWSPPLAGANEQFFGPGTRLTVL.

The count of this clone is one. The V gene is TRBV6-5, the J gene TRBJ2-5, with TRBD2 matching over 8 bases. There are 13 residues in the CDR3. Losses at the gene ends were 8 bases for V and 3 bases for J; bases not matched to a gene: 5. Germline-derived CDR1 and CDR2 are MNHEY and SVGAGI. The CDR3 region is CASGTLAEETQYF. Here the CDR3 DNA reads TGTGCCAGCGGGACACTAGCGGAAGAGACCCAGTACTTC.

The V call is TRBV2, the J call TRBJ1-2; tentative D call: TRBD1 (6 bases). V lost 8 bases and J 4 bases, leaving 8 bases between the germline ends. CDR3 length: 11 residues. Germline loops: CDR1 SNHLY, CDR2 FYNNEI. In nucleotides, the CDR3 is TGTGCCAGCCCAGGGGTCTATGGCTACACCTTC. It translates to CASPGVYGYTF.

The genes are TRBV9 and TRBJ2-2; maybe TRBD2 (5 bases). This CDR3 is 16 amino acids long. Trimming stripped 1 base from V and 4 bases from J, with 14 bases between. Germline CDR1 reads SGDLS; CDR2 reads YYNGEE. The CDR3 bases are TGTGCCAGCAGCGTAAGGGCCCCGGGGAGCACCGGGGAGCTGTTTTTT. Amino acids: CASSVRAPGSTGELFF.

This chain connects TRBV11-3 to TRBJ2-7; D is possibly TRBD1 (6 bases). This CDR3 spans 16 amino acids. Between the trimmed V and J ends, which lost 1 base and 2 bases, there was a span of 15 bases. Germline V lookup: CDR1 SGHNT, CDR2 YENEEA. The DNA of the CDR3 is TGTGCCAGCAGCTTAGGGGCAGGGGAGTTCACCTACGAGCAGTACTTC. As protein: CASSLGAGEFTYEQYF.

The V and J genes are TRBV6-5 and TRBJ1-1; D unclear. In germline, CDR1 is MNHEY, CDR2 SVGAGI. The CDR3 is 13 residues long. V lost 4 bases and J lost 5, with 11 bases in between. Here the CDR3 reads CASSLAWYTEAFF. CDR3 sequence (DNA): TGTGCCAGCAGTTTGGCTTGGTATACTGAAGCTTTCTTT.

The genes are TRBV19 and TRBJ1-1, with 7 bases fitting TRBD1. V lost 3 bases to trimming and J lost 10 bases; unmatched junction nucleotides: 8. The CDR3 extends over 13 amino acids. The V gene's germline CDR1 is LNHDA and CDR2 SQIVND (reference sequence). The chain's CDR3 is CASSISETGSAFF. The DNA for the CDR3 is TGTGCCAGTAGTATTTCTGAGACAGGGTCAGCTTTCTTT.

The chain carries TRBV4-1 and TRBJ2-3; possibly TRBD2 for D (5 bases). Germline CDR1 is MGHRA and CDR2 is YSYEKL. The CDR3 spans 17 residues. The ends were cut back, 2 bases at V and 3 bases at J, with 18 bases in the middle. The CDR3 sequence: CASSQTPRREWTDTQYF. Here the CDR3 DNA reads TGCGCCAGCAGCCAAACGCCGAGACGGGAATGGACAGATACGCAGTATTTT.

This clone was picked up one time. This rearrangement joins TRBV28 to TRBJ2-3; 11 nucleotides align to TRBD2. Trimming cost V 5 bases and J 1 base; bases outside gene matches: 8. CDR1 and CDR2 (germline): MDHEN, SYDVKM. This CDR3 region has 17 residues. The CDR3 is CASSHPGLAEGTDTQYF. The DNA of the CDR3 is TGTGCCAGCAGTCACCCGGGACTAGCGGAAGGCACAGATACGCAGTATTTT.

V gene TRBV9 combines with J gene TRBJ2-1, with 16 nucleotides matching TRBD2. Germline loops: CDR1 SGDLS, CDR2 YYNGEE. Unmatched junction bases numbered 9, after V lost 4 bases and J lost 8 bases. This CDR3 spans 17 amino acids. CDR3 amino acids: CASSPGTSGRALYEQFF. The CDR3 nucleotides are TGTGCCAGCAGCCCCGGGACTAGCGGGAGGGCCTTATATGAGCAGTTCTTC.

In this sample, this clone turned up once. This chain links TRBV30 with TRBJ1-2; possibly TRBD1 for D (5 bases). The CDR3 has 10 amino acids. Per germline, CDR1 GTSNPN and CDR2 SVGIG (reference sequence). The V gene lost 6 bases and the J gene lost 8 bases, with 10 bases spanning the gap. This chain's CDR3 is CACRQFGYTF. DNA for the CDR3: TGTGCCTGTAGACAGTTCGGCTACACCTTC. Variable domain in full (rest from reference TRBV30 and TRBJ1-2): SQTIHQWPATLVQPVGSPLSLECTVEGTSNPNLYWYRQAAGRGLQLLFYSVGIGQISSEVPQNLSASRPQDRQFILSSKKLLLSDSGFYLCACRQFGYTFGSGTRLTVV.

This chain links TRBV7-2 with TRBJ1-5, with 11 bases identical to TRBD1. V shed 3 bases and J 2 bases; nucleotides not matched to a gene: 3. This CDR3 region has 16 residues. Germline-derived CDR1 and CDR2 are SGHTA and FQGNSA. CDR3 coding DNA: TGTGCCAGCAGCTTGGGGACAGGGGGACGCAATCAGCCCCAGCATTTT. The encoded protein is CASSLGTGGRNQPQHF.

The CDR3 DNA is TGCAGCGTATTGACAGGGGACAACTATGGCTACACCTTC. Encoded protein: CSVLTGDNYGYTF. The chain is built from TRBV29-1 and TRBJ1-2, with TRBD1 matching 8 bases. The CDR3 is 13 residues long. The germline gives CDR1 SQVTM, CDR2 ANQGSEA. The J segment lost 2 bases and the V segment lost 6 bases, leaving 5 bases of the junction unmatched.

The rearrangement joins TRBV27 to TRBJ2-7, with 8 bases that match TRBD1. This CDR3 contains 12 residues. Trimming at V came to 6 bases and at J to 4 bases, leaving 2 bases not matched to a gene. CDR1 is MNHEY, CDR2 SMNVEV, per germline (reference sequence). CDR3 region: CASRDRAYEQYF. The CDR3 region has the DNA TGTGCCAGCAGGGACAGGGCTTACGAGCAGTACTTC.

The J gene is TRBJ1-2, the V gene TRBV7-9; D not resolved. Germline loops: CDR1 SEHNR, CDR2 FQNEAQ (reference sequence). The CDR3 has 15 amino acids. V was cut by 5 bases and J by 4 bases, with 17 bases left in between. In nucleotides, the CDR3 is TGTGCCAGCAGCCCTGACGTGGGCGGGAGCTATGGCTACACCTTC. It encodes CASSPDVGGSYGYTF.

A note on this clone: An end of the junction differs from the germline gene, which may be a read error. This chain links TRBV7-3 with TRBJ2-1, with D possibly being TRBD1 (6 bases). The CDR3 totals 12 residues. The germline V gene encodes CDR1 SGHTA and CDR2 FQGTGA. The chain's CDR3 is CASSSTGYPEVF. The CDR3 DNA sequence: TGTGCCAGCAGCTCCACAGGGTACCCCGAGGTCTTC.

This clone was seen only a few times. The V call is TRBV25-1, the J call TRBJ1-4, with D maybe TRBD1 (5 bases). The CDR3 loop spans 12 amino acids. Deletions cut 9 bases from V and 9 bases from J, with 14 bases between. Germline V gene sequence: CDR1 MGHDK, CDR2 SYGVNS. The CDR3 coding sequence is TGTGCCAGGGGACCGCGGGAGCAAAAACTGTTTTTT. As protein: CARGPREQKLFF. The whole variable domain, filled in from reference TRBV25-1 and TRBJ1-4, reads EADIYQTPRYLVIGTGKKITLECSQTMGHDKMYWYQQDPGMELHLIHYSYGVNSTEKGDLSSESTVSRIRTEHFPLTLESARPSHTSQYLCARGPREQKLFFGSGTQLSVL.

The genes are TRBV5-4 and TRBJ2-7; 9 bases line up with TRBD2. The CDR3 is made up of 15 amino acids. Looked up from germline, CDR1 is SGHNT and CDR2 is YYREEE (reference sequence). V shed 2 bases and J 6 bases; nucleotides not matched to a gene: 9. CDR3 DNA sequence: TGTGCCAGCAGCTTAGTGTTTAGCGGGAGTGGCGAGCAGTACTTC. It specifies CASSLVFSGSGEQYF.

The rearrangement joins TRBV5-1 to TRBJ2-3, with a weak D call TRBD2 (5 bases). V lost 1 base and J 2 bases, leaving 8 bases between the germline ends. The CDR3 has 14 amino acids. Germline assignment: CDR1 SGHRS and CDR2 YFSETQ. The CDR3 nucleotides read TGCGCCAGCAGCTTGACTAGGTACACAGATACGCAGTATTTT. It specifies CASSLTRYTDTQYF.

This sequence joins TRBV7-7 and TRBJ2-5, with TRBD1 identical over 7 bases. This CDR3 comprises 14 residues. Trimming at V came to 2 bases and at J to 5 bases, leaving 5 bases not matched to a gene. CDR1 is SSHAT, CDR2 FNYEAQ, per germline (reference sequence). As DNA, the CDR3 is TGTGCCAGCAGCTTATTGGAGACAGGGGAGACCCAGTACTTC. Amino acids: CASSLLETGETQYF.

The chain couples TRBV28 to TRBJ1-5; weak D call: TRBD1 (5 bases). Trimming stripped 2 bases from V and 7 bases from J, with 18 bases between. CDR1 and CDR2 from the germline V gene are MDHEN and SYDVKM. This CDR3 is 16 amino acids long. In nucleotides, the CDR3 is TGTGCCAGCAGTTTACCCCACTACGGAGGGGACCAGCCCCAGCATTTT. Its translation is CASSLPHYGGDQPQHF.